This T cell receptor (beta chain) is drawn from a study of OX40 agonist ivuxolimab in advanced cancers. Background on the whole study: The costimulatory receptor OX40 (CD134) was targeted by ivuxolimab, a fully human IgG2 agonistic monoclonal antibody. Intravenous ivuxolimab was administered to patients every 2 weeks at six dose levels: 0.01, 0.1, 0.3, 1.5, 3 and 10 mg/kg. Of the 50 or so patients in dose escalation, about 20 had hepatocellular carcinoma, approximately 15 had melanoma, 9 had renal cell carcinoma and 9 had head and neck cancer. A male proportion of about 79% and a mean age of about 60 years, ranging from roughly 23 to 80, were recorded for the dose-escalation cohort. Prior anti-PD-1, anti-PD-L1 or anti-CTLA-4 therapy was permitted, and checkpoint inhibitors had been received by more than 35% of dose-escalation patients. Partial responses occurred in three dose-escalation patients: two with cutaneous melanoma and one with hepatocellular carcinoma. The point of sequencing TCRbeta in the periphery was to test whether ivuxolimab changed TCR sequence diversity and drove clonal T-cell expansion. The monotherapy dose-escalation portion (N of about 49 patients) of the phase I ivuxolimab trial is reported in the paper. Results the study describes overall, beyond this receptor: At doses from 0.1 to 3.0 mg/kg, clonal expansion was seen in both CD4+ and CD8+ blood T cells between baseline and week 6. Low levels of normalized T-cell clonal expansion were also shown by some nonresponding patients. The antigen specificity of the peripheral T cells that underwent clonal expansion was not determined. After ivuxolimab, expanded clones were on average more numerous among CD8+ T cells than among CD4+ T cells. In partial responders in the 0.1-3.0 mg/kg groups, normalized peripheral clonal expansion was found to be among the lowest, especially among CD8+ T cells.

Genomic DNA was isolated from the sorted cells so that the TCRbeta CDR3 region could be sequenced. The immunoSEQ Assay was used to sequence the TCRbeta CDR3 regions. TCRdb took this table from immuneACCESS and kept in-frame rearrangements with V and J called. Such tables lack part of the clones; where checked against another copy, unresolved V genes explain under half of the gap, and the rest is unexplained. Within this sample are just under 65,000 clones, with under 95% of them counted one time only. The biggest ten clones account for about 5.6% of the sample. The CDR3 covers 15 residues, taking in both the cysteine and the phenylalanine. The CDR3 DNA has 45 bases and is translated from base 1. Sequences SGHVS (CDR1) and FNYEAQ (CDR2) are obtained from the germline V gene. V loses 5 bases, J loses 8 bases, and the germline ends lie 18 bases apart. Turning to this clone: The clone's antigen remains unknown. No base qualities exist here, and no much larger clone lies one base off it.

The trial excluded patients who had a history of autoimmune disease or were on systemic immunosuppression. Peripheral blood for TCR sequencing was drawn from every dose cohort at baseline, at cycle 4 day 1 and at cycle 7 day 1. Samples came from an open-label, multicenter, first-in-human phase I dose-escalation trial of ivuxolimab. Adults with locally advanced or metastatic head and neck squamous cell, hepatocellular, melanoma or renal cell carcinoma were enrolled in the trial. Before TCR sequencing, CD4+ T cells and CD8+ T cells were sorted from peripheral blood as separate populations. The starting material was CD4+ or CD8+ T cells sorted from blood, obtained in a trial of the OX40 agonist ivuxolimab. The chain is made from TRBV7-6 and TRBJ2-2, with the D gene not confidently named. The source is an adult with an advanced solid tumor such as melanoma, head and neck, liver or kidney cancer. Read as DNA, the sequence is TGTGCCAGCAGCCCTTCAATACTAAACCGTGGGGAGCTGTTTTTT. Its protein is CASSPSILNRGELFF.